Here is one T cell receptor (beta chain) with its context. V was trimmed by 3 bases and J by 4 bases, leaving 13 bases between them. From germline, CDR1 is SGDLS and CDR2 YYNGEE. CDR3 length: 14 amino acids. The sample is drawn from a study of beta chain features in type 1 diabetes. Sorting based on CD45RO/CCR7/CD25/CD127/CD95/CD27 separated CD4+ naive, central memory, regulatory and stem cell-like memory cells. Sequenced material consisted of expressed TCRB transcripts (all of the isolated RNA was reverse transcribed). Produced via immunoSEQ multiplex PCR; TCRdb's table is partial and in-frame only. The table records 400,000 to 450,000 clones, about 14% of them present only once.

The TCR originated in a man aged 30-40 years in good health. Source material: naive CD4+ T cells from blood. The V call is TRBV9, the J call TRBJ2-5; D is ambiguous. The CDR3 loop is CASSATASGETQYF. The DNA for the CDR3 is TGTGCCAGCAGCGCCACTGCGTCGGGAGAGACCCAGTACTTC. The variable domain in full, completed from reference TRBV9 and TRBJ2-5, reads DSGVTQTPKHLITATGQRVTLRCSPRSGDLSVYWYQQSLDQGLQFLIQYYNGEERAKGNILERFSAQQFPDLHSELNLSSLELGDSALYFCASSATASGETQYFGPGTRLLVL.